This T cell receptor (beta chain) was identified during a study of blood T cells in healthy people across ages. This CDR3 spans 14 amino acids. The ends were cut back, 7 bases at V and 4 bases at J, with 13 bases in the middle. Germline loops: CDR1 SGHTA, CDR2 FQGNSA. PCR was performed a second time for about 7 to 12 cycles using a sample-barcoded 5' primer and a J-beta primer mix. TCRdb called the 5' RACE reads again in MiXCR, with one record for every CDR3 protein. This table holds about 1.6 million distinct CDR3 sequences, roughly a third found once. No fewer than 6.5 million PBMCs went into each sample.

Material: blood. This chain links TRBV7-2 with TRBJ2-2, with TRBD1 as a possible D gene (5 bases). This TCR was sampled from a woman under 40 in good health. CDR3 nucleotides: TGTGCCAGCACCCAAGGGGTAGGCACCGGGGAGCTGTTTTTT. Protein: CASTQGVGTGELFF.